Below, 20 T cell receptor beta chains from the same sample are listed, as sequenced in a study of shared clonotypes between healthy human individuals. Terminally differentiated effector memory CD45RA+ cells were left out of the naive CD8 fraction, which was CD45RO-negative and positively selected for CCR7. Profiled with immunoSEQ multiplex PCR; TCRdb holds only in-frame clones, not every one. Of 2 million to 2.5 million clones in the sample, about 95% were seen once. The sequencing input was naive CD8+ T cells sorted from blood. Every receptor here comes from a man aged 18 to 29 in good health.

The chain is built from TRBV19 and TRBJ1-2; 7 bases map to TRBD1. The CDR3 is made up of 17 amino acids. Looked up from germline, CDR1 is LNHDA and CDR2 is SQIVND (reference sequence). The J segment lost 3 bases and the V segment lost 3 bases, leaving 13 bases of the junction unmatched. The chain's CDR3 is CASSISFRRGQDYGYTF. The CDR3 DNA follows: TGTGCCAGTAGTATTTCATTTAGGAGGGGGCAAGACTATGGCTACACCTTC.

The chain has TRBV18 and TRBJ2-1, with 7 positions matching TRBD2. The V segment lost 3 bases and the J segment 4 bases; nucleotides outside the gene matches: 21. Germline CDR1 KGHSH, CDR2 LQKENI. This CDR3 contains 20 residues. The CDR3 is CASSPRDGTSRREMYNEQFF. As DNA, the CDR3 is TGTGCCAGCTCACCGCGAGACGGAACGTCGCGGCGGGAGATGTACAATGAGCAGTTCTTC.

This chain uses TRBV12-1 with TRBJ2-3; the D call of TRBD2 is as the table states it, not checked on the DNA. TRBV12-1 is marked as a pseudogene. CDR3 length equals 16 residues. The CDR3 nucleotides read TGTGCCAGCAGCTCCCGGACTAGCGGTAGCACAGATACGCAGTATTTT. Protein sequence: CASSSRTSGSTDTQYF.

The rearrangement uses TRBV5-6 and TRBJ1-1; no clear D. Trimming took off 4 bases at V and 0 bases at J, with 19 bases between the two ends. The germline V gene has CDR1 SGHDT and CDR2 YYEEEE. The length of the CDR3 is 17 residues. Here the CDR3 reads CASSPDGTAELNTEAFF. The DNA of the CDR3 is TGTGCCAGCAGCCCTGACGGAACGGCAGAATTGAACACTGAAGCTTTCTTT.

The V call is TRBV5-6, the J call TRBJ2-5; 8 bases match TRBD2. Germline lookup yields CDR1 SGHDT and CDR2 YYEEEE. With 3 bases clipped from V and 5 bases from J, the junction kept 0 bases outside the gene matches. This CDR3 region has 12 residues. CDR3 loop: CASSSGGETQYF. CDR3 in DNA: TGTGCCAGCAGCTCGGGAGGGGAGACCCAGTACTTC.

CDR3 region: CASSQLGQPDPYNEQFF. CDR3 coding DNA: TGTGCCAGCAGCCAATTGGGGCAGCCAGATCCCTACAATGAGCAGTTCTTC. The V gene is TRBV7-8, the J gene TRBJ2-1, with a possible D match to TRBD1 (5 bases). CDR1 is SGHVS and CDR2 is FQNEAQ in the germline V gene. V lost 5 bases to trimming and J lost 2 bases, with 19 bases between them. This CDR3 region has 17 residues.

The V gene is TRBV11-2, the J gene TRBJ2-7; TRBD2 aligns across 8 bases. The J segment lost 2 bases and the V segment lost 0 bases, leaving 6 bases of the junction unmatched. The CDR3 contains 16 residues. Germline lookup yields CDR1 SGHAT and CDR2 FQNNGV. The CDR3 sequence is CASSLDLAGITYEQYF. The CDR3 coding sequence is TGTGCCAGCAGCTTAGATTTAGCGGGAATTACCTACGAGCAGTACTTC. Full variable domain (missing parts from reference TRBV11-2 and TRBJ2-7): EAGVAQSPRYKIIEKRQSVAFWCNPISGHATLYWYQQILGQGPKLLIQFQNNGVVDDSQLPKDRFSAERLKGVDSTLKIQPAKLEDSAVYLCASSLDLAGITYEQYFGPGTRLTVT.

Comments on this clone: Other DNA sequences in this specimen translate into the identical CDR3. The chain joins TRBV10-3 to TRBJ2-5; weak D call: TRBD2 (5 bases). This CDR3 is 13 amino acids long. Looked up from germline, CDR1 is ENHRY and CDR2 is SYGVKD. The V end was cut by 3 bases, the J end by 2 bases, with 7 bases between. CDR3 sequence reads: CAISDRGQETQYF. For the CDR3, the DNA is TGTGCCATCAGTGATCGGGGACAAGAGACCCAGTACTTC.

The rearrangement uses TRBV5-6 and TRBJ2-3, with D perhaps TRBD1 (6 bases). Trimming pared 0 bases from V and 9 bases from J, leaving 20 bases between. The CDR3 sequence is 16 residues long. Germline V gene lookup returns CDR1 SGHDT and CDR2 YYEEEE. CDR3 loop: CASSLAVQGKVGTQYF. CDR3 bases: TGTGCCAGCAGCTTGGCGGTACAGGGTAAGGTAGGAACGCAGTATTTT. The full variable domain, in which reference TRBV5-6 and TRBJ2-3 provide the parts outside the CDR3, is DAGVTQSPTHLIKTRGQQVTLRCSPKSGHDTVSWYQQALGQGPQFIFQYYEEEERQRGNFPDRFSGHQFPNYSSELNVNALLLGDSALYLCASSLAVQGKVGTQYFGPGTRLTVL.

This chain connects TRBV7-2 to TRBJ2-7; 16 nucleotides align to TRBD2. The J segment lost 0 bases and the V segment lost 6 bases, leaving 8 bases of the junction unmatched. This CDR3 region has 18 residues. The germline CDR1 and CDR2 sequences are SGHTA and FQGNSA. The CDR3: CASSSTGTSGGVSYEQYF. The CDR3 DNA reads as TGTGCCAGCAGTTCCACCGGGACTAGCGGGGGGGTCTCCTACGAGCAGTACTTC.

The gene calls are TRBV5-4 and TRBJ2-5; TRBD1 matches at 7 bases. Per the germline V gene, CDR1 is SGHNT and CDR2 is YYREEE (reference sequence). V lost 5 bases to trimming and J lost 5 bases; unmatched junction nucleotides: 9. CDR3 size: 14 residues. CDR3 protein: CASSHRTGSETQYF. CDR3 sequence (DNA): TGTGCCAGCAGTCATAGGACAGGTAGCGAGACCCAGTACTTC.

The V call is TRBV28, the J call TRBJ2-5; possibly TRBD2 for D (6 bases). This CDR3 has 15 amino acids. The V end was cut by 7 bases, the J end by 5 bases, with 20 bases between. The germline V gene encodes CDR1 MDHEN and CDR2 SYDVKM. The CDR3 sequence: CASKDGGNLGETQYF. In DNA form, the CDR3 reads TGTGCCAGCAAAGACGGGGGAAATTTGGGGGAGACCCAGTACTTC.

The CDR3 is CASSQTGLAGADEQFF. CDR3 sequence (DNA): TGCGCCAGCAGCCAGACGGGACTAGCGGGAGCAGATGAGCAGTTCTTC. The chain recombines TRBV4-1 with TRBJ2-1, with TRBD2 identical over 14 bases. The germline CDR1 and CDR2 sequences are MGHRA and YSYEKL. Trimming removed 3 bases from V and 8 bases from J; junction bases left unmatched: 6. CDR3 length: 16 residues.

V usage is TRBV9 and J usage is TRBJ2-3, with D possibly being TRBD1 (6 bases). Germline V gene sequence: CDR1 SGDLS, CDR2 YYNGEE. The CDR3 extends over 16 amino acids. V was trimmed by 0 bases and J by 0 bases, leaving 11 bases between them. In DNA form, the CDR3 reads TGTGCCAGCAGCGTAGGGGTGGGACAAAGCACAGATACGCAGTATTTT. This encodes CASSVGVGQSTDTQYF.

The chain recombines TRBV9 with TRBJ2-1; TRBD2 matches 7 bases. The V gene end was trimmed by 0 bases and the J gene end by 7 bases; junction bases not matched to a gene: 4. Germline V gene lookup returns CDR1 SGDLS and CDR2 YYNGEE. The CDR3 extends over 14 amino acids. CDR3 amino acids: CASSVVTGGNEQFF. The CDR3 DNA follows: TGTGCCAGCAGCGTAGTGACGGGAGGAAATGAGCAGTTCTTC.

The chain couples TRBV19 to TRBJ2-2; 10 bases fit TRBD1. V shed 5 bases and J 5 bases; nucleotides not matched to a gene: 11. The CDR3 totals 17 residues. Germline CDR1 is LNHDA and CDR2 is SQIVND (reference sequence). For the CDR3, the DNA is TGTGCCAGTAGTTTTGGAAGGACAGGGGGATGGACCGGGGAGCTGTTTTTT. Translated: CASSFGRTGGWTGELFF.

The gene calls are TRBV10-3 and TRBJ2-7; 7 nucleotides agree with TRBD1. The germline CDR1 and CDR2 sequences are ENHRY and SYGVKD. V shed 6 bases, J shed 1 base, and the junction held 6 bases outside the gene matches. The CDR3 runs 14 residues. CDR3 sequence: CAIRDPGQSYEQYF. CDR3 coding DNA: TGTGCCATCAGGGATCCGGGACAGTCCTACGAGCAGTACTTC.

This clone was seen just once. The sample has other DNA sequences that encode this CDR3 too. The DNA for the CDR3 is TGTGCCAGCAGCCCGAGCAGCTCCTACGAGCAGTACTTC. Its protein product is CASSPSSSYEQYF. This chain joins TRBV5-6 and TRBJ2-7; no firm D call. The ends were cut back, 4 bases at V and 0 bases at J, with 8 bases in the middle. The CDR3 is made up of 13 amino acids. The germline V gene encodes CDR1 SGHDT and CDR2 YYEEEE.

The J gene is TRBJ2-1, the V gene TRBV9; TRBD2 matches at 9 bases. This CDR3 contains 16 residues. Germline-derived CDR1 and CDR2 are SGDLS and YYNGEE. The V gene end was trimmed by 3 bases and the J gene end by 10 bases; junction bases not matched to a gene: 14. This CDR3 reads CASSAGALAGREEQFF. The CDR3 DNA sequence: TGTGCCAGCAGCGCTGGGGCTCTAGCGGGACGGGAGGAGCAGTTCTTC.

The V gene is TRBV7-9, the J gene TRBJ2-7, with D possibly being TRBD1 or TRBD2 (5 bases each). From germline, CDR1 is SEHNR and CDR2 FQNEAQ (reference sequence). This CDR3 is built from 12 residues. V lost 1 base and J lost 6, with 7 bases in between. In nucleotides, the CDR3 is TGTGCCAGCAGCTTAGTAGGGACCGAGCAGTACTTC. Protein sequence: CASSLVGTEQYF.